These T cell receptor beta chains were read from a single sample in a study of blood T cell repertoires in COVID-19. Repertoires were generated with immunoSEQ multiplex PCR, while TCRdb's copy carries only in-frame clones and drops some. The sample has more than 35,000 clones; 80% are singletons. The sequenced sample was peripheral blood. The receptors here all came from a woman aged 70 to 79 with acute or convalescent COVID-19. CDR3s include the opening cysteine and the closing phenylalanine or tryptophan.

>TRBJ1-2|TRBV2
CASSEARLGGSGGYTF
>TRBJ2-2|TRBV7-7
CASSLRLAGGSGNTGELFF
>TRBJ2-1|TRBV21-1
CASSSRTRAEFF
>TRBJ2-1|TRBV3-1/TRBV3-2
CASSQATGTGVFDEQFF
>TRBJ2-5|TRBV6-5
CASRVQRGGETQYF
>TRBJ1-1|TRBV11-1
CASSLQGGAVKTEAFF
>TRBJ1-3|TRBV6-5
CASSYSTGGGNTIYF
>TRBJ2-2|TRBV3-1/TRBV3-2
CASSPSHRLAGAGELFF
>TRBJ2-6|TRBV14
CASRGREDSGANVLTF
>TRBJ2-5|TRBV5-1
CASSLVTSVETQYF
>TRBJ1-2|TRBV6-2/TRBV6-3
CASSLDSRYGYTF
>TRBJ2-3|TRBV9
CASSVAQAGGPQDTQYF
>TRBJ2-4|TRBV15
CATSRGNTGVGNIQYF
>TRBJ2-7|TRBV6-1
CASSETGTTLYEQYF
>TRBJ1-6|TRBV5-1
CASSLNRNNLHF